This record looks at one T cell receptor beta chain sequence and its context. Its antigen remains unknown. This sample was included in a study of T cell responses to AZD1222 COVID-19 vaccine. Here immunoSEQ multiplex PCR was the method, and the copy in TCRdb shows in-frame clones only, minus some. This table holds 65,000 to 70,000 clones, about four fifths found once. Points from the study as a whole: Donors skewed white British and female; clonal diversity was possibly underestimated. Following two doses of AZD1222, Spike-specific TCR breadth and depth rose. Of spike-specific TCRs, nearly half reportedly target regions left unmutated in variants.

The germline gives CDR1 GTSNPN, CDR2 SVGIG (reference sequence). The junction had 12 bases not matched to a gene; V was cut back by 8 bases and J by 0 bases. CDR3 size: 16 residues. This sequence joins TRBV30 and TRBJ2-2; 7 positions agree with TRBD2. The sequence came from an adult in good health. Material: peripheral blood, obtained on day 0 of AZD1222 vaccination. The DNA for the CDR3 is TGTGCCGGGGACTACGACGGGGCACCGAACACCGGGGAGCTGTTTTTT. It is translated as CAGDYDGAPNTGELFF.